The rows below give T cell receptor beta chains drawn from one sample of a study of CD8 T cells in ankylosing spondylitis. TCRdb re-analysed the 5' RACE reads in MiXCR, keeping a single row per CDR3 protein. The repertoire has under 300,000 distinct CDR3 sequences, around 10% of them found once; the top ten carry 6% to 8.5%. The sample comprised blood, either unsorted or a sorted T cell fraction (not recorded which). These receptors came from a male donor with ankylosing spondylitis or in good health (not recorded which). Each CDR3 is given with its conserved first and last residue.

TRBV12-3/TRBV12-4	TRBJ1-5	CASRGGRSNRPQHF
TRBV15	TRBJ1-4	CATSSRYGLNEKLFF
TRBV20-1	TRBJ1-6	CSARDFSEGNSPLHF
TRBV20-1	TRBJ1-1	CSARESERAFF
TRBV5-5	TRBJ2-3	CASSFLQGAYNTQYF
TRBV9	TRBJ1-1	CASSVLGEGTEAFF
TRBV20-1	TRBJ2-7	CSASRRDRVHEQYF
TRBV10-3	TRBJ2-3	CVISESEGRAGDTQYF
TRBV27	TRBJ1-5	CASSLMADQPQHF
TRBV12-3/TRBV12-4	TRBJ2-5	CASSFGPGYQETQYF
TRBV3-1	TRBJ1-1	CASSQMRNTEAFF
TRBV20-1	TRBJ2-5	CSARRGTQQGSRETQYF
TRBV6-2/TRBV6-3	TRBJ2-2	CASSTVAQDTGELFF
TRBV19	TRBJ1-5	CASSVGTPIGPQHF
TRBV20-1	TRBJ2-7	CSARDPGLSSYEQYF
TRBV7-3	TRBJ1-2	CASSGDRGPYGYTF
TRBV5-1	TRBJ2-7	CASSLGQGVDEQYF
TRBV28	TRBJ2-7	CASSSLLAGGPVGYEQYF
TRBV24-1	TRBJ2-1	CATSDPRGLRNEQFF
TRBV4-2	TRBJ1-1	CASSRTARTGRTEAFF
TRBV7-9	TRBJ1-2	CASSLTSFGTGKTYGYTF
TRBV15	TRBJ2-1	CATSRGQGQAPDEQFF
TRBV12-3/TRBV12-4	TRBJ1-2	CASSLGRDRDFRGYTF
TRBV5-1	TRBJ2-7	CASSLDAGSSYEQYF
TRBV25-1	TRBJ1-5	CASSFGLGQPQHF
TRBV3-1	TRBJ2-7	CASSQDLQERNEQYF
TRBV28	TRBJ2-3	CASSLLPGLAVTDTQYF
TRBV7-8	TRBJ1-1	CASSKRQDATEAFF
TRBV9	TRBJ2-7	CASSASTGGEQYF
TRBV3-1	TRBJ2-5	CASSLDRETQYF
TRBV19	TRBJ1-1	CASSLDSPYPNTEAFF
TRBV6-1	TRBJ2-3	CASSPTLLQGTLSLTQYF
TRBV6-1	TRBJ1-1	CASRGDSHTEAFF
TRBV7-2	TRBJ2-5	CASSSGLAIETQYF
TRBV12-3/TRBV12-4	TRBJ2-1	CASRLGQSGYNEQFF
TRBV5-1	TRBJ2-5	CASSLAWWGRETQYF
TRBV6-1	TRBJ2-7	CASSLGGAHEQYF
TRBV11-2	TRBJ2-2	CASSPEGGATGELFF
TRBV7-9	TRBJ2-7	CASSPAPSSYEQYF
TRBV7-6	TRBJ2-3	CASSPIPGTDTQYF
TRBV5-1	TRBJ2-5	CASSLDGTSEETQYF
TRBV27	TRBJ2-1	CASTPLRLAGRYEQFF
TRBV25-1	TRBJ2-1	CASSSGAHNEQFF
TRBV27	TRBJ2-3	CASSFRGTNTDTQYF
TRBV7-8	TRBJ2-1	CASSDSGSYNEQFF
TRBV20-1	TRBJ1-1	CSASTTSPGVNTEAFF
TRBV5-1	TRBJ2-7	CASSFSGTSYEQYF
TRBV7-8	TRBJ2-7	CASSLVVSSGSSYEQYF
TRBV29-1	TRBJ2-7	CSVLTSGGTYEQYF
TRBV6-5	TRBJ2-7	CASSYSSLYEQYF
TRBV11-2	TRBJ2-1	CASSSSHRADRGLGHEQFF
TRBV7-2	TRBJ2-7	CASSLFWDYEQYF
TRBV12-3/TRBV12-4	TRBJ2-2	CATDAWQTGELFF
TRBV5-1	TRBJ1-1	CASSTGEVEAFF